What follows is one T cell receptor (beta chain) and its context. Its antigen remains unidentified. The input lacks base qualities; no much larger clone sits a single base away. This sample was included in a study of blood T cell repertoires in COVID-19 (dated by TCRdb to 2019 to 2021). Regarding the study in general: Samples covering the acute and convalescent phases of COVID-19 were provided by collaborators in the United States, Italy and Spain. The prospective study material was composed of cDNA or gDNA derived from T cells, B-cell-depleted T cells, or PBMCs. The dataset comprised deeply sampled blood TCRbeta repertoires from subjects exposed to, actively infected with, or recovered from COVID-19. The repertoires were released in a freely available public database meant as a resource for research on the immune response to SARS-CoV-2. Samples came from the ongoing ImmuneRACE study (first 160 participants) plus 1,254 subjects from 6 global collaborators. Nearly every sample came with metadata listing a de-identified subject ID, COVID-19 status, age in years and sex. HLA class I and class II types, where available, came from metadata supplied by the sample provider rather than from assay-based typing.

Broader findings and caveats from the paper: The amount of clinical and demographic metadata varied by source and participant and was provided uncurated.

The collaborating institutions used their own protocols to collect whole blood in K2EDTA tubes. For TCRbeta analysis, collaborators shipped samples as frozen whole blood, isolated PBMCs, or DNA extracted from either of those sample types. TCRbeta CDR3 regions were amplified from genomic DNA by means of the immunoSEQ Assay, a bias-controlled multiplex PCR. In the authors' own workflow: Within the assay, amplification of reference gene primers was used to estimate how many nucleated cells each sample contained. To quantify the absolute abundance of each unique TCRbeta CDR3 rearrangement, sequence reads were collapsed and filtered. For each sample, productive Simpson clonality was calculated by taking the square root of Simpson's diversity index across productive rearrangements. TCRdb re-hosts the immuneACCESS table, in-frame sequences only. Its copies lack some clones; in the studies checked, an unresolved V gene accounts for under half of them, and the cause for the rest is not known. V and J calls and clone size follow that table, whereas D and trimming were derived from the DNA. In this sample the table shows about 100,000 clones, around 84% of which occur a single time. The ten largest make up 10% to 15% of the sample.

The CDR3 numbers 14 residues from cysteine through phenylalanine. The DNA shown is the 42-base CDR3, in frame from base 1. For this chain, trimming is 6 bases at the V end and 0 bases at the J end, and the number of junction bases without a gene match is 2. CDR1 and CDR2 were assigned from the germline V gene as MNHEY and SVGAGI. The clonotype originates from a woman aged 60-75 years in a cohort sampled during active or convalescent COVID-19. The rearranged segments are TRBV6-5 and TRBJ2-3; 8 bases in between match TRBD2. The sample consisted of peripheral blood. The nucleotide sequence is TGTGCCAGCAGCGGGAGGGTAAGCACAGATACGCAGTATTTT. Translation gives CASSGRVSTDTQYF.